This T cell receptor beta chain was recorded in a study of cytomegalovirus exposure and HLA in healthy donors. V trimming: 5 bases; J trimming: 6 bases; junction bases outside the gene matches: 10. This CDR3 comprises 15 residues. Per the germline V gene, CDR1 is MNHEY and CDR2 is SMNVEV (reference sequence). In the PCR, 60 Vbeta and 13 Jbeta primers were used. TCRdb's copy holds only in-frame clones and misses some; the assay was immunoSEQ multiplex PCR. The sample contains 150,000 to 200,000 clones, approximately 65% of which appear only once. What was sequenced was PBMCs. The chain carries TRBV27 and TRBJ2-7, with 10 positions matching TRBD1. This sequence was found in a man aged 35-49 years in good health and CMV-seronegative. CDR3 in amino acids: CASSPIRDRGIEQYF. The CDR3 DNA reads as TGTGCCAGCAGTCCGATCCGGGACAGGGGTATCGAGCAGTACTTC.